This T cell receptor (beta chain) comes out of a study of blood T cell repertoires in COVID-19. Study information: Italy, Spain and the United States were the sources of the convalescent and acute COVID-19 samples.

Per germline, CDR1 SGHRS and CDR2 YFSETQ. The ends were cut back, 4 bases at V and 3 bases at J, with 16 bases in the middle. The CDR3 covers 15 residues. Original handling: Estimates of nucleated cell counts were drawn from the amplification of reference gene primers. The repertoire was sequenced with immunoSEQ multiplex PCR; TCRdb's copy has only in-frame clones and lacks some. V and J calls and clone size are given by that table; D and trimming were obtained from the DNA. The table lists roughly 240,000 clones, around 89% of them singletons, with 0.87% in the top ten. Those enrolled, adults aged roughly 18 to 90 years, came from about two dozen US areas. In the 2 weeks before study entry, exposed participants met a COVID-19 case, which was PCR-confirmed or clinician-diagnosed.

The V and J genes are TRBV5-1 and TRBJ1-2, with a weak D call TRBD1 (5 bases). The receptor was derived from a middle-aged man who had been exposed to COVID-19. The specimen sequenced was PBMCs or T cells enriched from blood (not recorded which). In nucleotides, the CDR3 is TGCGCCAGCAGCCTCGGAGGGGCGGCGCACTATGGCTACACCTTC. This translates into CASSLGGAAHYGYTF.